Listed here are 18 T cell receptor beta chains from one sample, sequenced in a study of blood T cells in healthy people across ages. Primers used in a second PCR of roughly 6 to 11 cycles were a sample-barcoded 5' primer and a J-beta primer mix. TCRdb reprocessed the 5' RACE reads with MiXCR, giving one entry per CDR3 protein. Counted here are approximately 800,000 distinct CDR3 sequences, about 62% occurring once; the ten biggest clones make up about a quarter. Sequencing was performed on blood. The receptors originated from a man aged 25-45 years in good health.

The gene calls are TRBV7-9 and TRBJ2-4; 10 bases are a match to TRBD1. Trimming cost V 5 bases and J 13 bases; bases outside gene matches: 11. There are 14 residues in the CDR3. Germline CDR1 reads SEHNR; CDR2 reads FQNEAQ (reference sequence). For the CDR3, the DNA is TGTGCCAGCAGCGGGGACAGGGGCTCCTATAAGCAGTACTTC. It encodes CASSGDRGSYKQYF.

The CDR3 region is CASSQEGGLGRGTQYF. DNA for the CDR3: TGCGCCAGCAGCCAAGAGGGGGGACTGGGTAGAGGGACCCAGTACTTC. This sequence joins TRBV4-3 and TRBJ2-7, with D perhaps TRBD2 (6 bases). The DNA end favors TRBJ2-5, so the J call may be wrong. The CDR3 sequence is 16 residues long. Looked up from germline, CDR1 is LGHNA and CDR2 is YSLEER.

The sample holds a few counts of this clonotype. The chain carries TRBV29-1 and TRBJ1-4; D is undetermined. This CDR3 region has 13 residues. The germline V gene encodes CDR1 SQVTM and CDR2 ANQGSEA. Trimming removed 3 bases from V and 11 bases from J, with 16 bases in between. CDR3 bases: TGCAGCGTTGACGACGGCCGAGAAAGGAAACTGTTTTTT. Translating gives CSVDDGRERKLFF.

CDR3 in amino acids: CASNLGGPYGYTF. For the CDR3, the DNA is TGTGCCAGCAACTTGGGAGGGCCCTATGGCTACACCTTC. The chain is built from TRBV7-9 and TRBJ1-2; D unresolved. The V gene lost 7 bases and the J gene lost 4 bases, with 13 bases spanning the gap. The CDR3 contains 13 residues. CDR1 is SEHNR, CDR2 FQNEAQ, per germline (reference sequence).

This clonotype was counted only a few times. The chain has TRBV27 and TRBJ2-1, with 9 bases matching TRBD1. Trimming removed 5 bases from V and 8 bases from J; junction bases left unmatched: 4. Per the germline V gene, CDR1 is MNHEY and CDR2 is SMNVEV (reference sequence). This CDR3 has 13 residues. The CDR3, as DNA: TGTGCCAGCAGTCCCCGGGACAGGGATGAGCAGTTCTTC. It yields the protein CASSPRDRDEQFF.

At least ten counts were recorded for this clonotype. The rearrangement joins TRBV4-3 to TRBJ2-7, with 10 bases lining up with TRBD1. The J segment lost 3 bases and the V segment lost 1 base, leaving 3 bases of the junction unmatched. Looked up from germline, CDR1 is LGHNA and CDR2 is YSLEER. This CDR3 region has 15 residues. DNA of the CDR3: TGCGCCAGCAGCCAAGGAGGGACAGGGGACTACGAGCAGTACTTC. Translation gives CASSQGGTGDYEQYF.

CDR3 residues: CSAYRDGVSYEQYF. DNA of the CDR3: TGCAGTGCTTACCGGGACGGCGTCTCCTACGAGCAGTACTTC. The chain combines TRBV20-1 with TRBJ2-4; D could derive from TRBD1 or TRBD2 (5 bases each). The last part of the DNA fits TRBJ2-7 better; the J call may be wrong. The CDR3 spans 14 residues. Germline V gives CDR1 DFQATT, CDR2 SNEGSKA (reference sequence).

The chain uses TRBV28 and TRBJ1-2; tentative D call: TRBD1 (5 bases). The CDR3 loop spans 14 amino acids. V lost 5 bases, J lost 4 bases, and 14 bases lay in between. Germline CDR1 and CDR2: MDHEN and SYDVKM. In DNA form, the CDR3 reads TGTGCCAGCAGTCTAGGAGGGGAGGCCTATGGCTACACCTTC. Its protein product is CASSLGGEAYGYTF.

The chain couples TRBV10-3 to TRBJ1-6; 10 bases agree with TRBD1. The CDR3 loop spans 15 amino acids. V shed 6 bases and J 10 bases; nucleotides not matched to a gene: 9. Germline V gene sequence: CDR1 ENHRY, CDR2 SYGVKD. CDR3 sequence (DNA): TGTGCCATCAGGAACCCGGGACAGGGGAAATCACCCCTCCACTTT. Amino acids: CAIRNPGQGKSPLHF.

The chain combines TRBV12-3 or TRBV12-4 with TRBJ2-3; D remains unclear. V dropped 4 bases and J dropped 0 bases, with 5 bases sitting between them. The CDR3 has 13 residues. The CDR3 sequence is CASSSDSTDTQYF. Here the CDR3 DNA reads TGTGCCAGCAGTTCGGACAGCACAGATACGCAGTATTTT.

The chain recombines TRBV7-3 with TRBJ2-1, with D maybe TRBD2 (7 bases). Trimming stripped 5 bases from V and 2 bases from J, with 16 bases between. This CDR3 contains 16 residues. Germline V gene data show CDR1 as SGHTA and CDR2 as FQGTGA. Here the CDR3 reads CASSPGEGGTYNEQFF. The DNA of the CDR3 is TGTGCCAGCAGCCCAGGGGAGGGGGGGACCTACAATGAGCAGTTCTTC.

The chain uses TRBV7-2 and TRBJ2-5; tentatively, D is TRBD2 (6 bases). Trimming removed 5 bases from V and 6 bases from J, with 19 bases in between. The CDR3 covers 15 residues. Germline-derived CDR1 and CDR2 are SGHTA and FQGNSA. In DNA form, the CDR3 reads TGTGCCAGCAGCAATCTCGCGCCGGGGGAACAGACCCAGTACTTC. Protein product: CASSNLAPGEQTQYF.

The chain combines TRBV7-9 with TRBJ2-7; D not certain. Germline V gene data show CDR1 as SEHNR and CDR2 as FQNEAQ (reference sequence). The CDR3 is 14 residues long. V was cut by 4 bases and J by 10 bases, with 20 bases left in between. CDR3 sequence: CASSSHYSQWPQYF. Here the CDR3 DNA reads TGTGCCAGCAGCTCACACTACAGTCAGTGGCCCCAGTACTTC.

The V call is TRBV20-1, the J call TRBJ2-7; D is ambiguous. The end of the DNA fits TRBJ2-5 better, so the J call may be wrong. Germline CDR1 reads DFQATT; CDR2 reads SNEGSKA (reference sequence). CDR3 length: 12 residues. For the CDR3, the DNA is TGCAGTACTACGGGCAGCCGGGAGACCCAGTACTTC. Residues: CSTTGSRETQYF.

This clonotype was counted a single time. The J gene is TRBJ2-3, the V gene TRBV28, with 12 positions matching TRBD2. J gave up 2 bases and V 3 bases, and 6 bases lay outside the gene matches. Looked up from germline, CDR1 is MDHEN and CDR2 is SYDVKM. The CDR3 is 17 residues long. In DNA form, the CDR3 reads TGTGCCAGCAGTTTCCCCGGACTAGCGGGACCCACAGATACGCAGTATTTT. It translates to CASSFPGLAGPTDTQYF. The variable domain in full, with the rest retrieved from reference TRBV28 and TRBJ2-3, is DVKVTQSSRYLVKRTGEKVFLECVQDMDHENMFWYRQDPGLGLRLIYFSYDVKMKEKGDIPEGYSVSREKKERFSLILESASTNQTSMYLCASSFPGLAGPTDTQYFGPGTRLTVL.

V usage is TRBV29-1 and J usage is TRBJ2-7, with 8 positions matching TRBD1. The CDR3 contains 11 residues. Germline trimming cut 7 bases from V and 9 bases from J; bases unmatched to any gene: 8. Germline values: CDR1 SQVTM, CDR2 ANQGSEA. CDR3 in amino acids: CSAGQGNTQYF. The CDR3 DNA sequence: TGCAGCGCTGGACAGGGTAATACGCAGTACTTC.

This clonotype showed up just once. The V gene is TRBV9, the J gene TRBJ2-3; maybe TRBD2 (5 bases). Germline V gene sequence: CDR1 SGDLS, CDR2 YYNGEE. The CDR3 consists of 15 residues. Trimming cost V 4 bases and J 4 bases, with 16 bases left between them. The CDR3 region has the DNA TGTGCCAGCAGCTCCCGAGGATTAGCGTCAGATACGCAGTATTTT. Encoded protein: CASSSRGLASDTQYF.

This clonotype occurred a few times. The rearrangement joins TRBV10-3 to TRBJ2-4; TRBD1 matches 10 bases. With 7 bases clipped from V and 13 bases from J, the junction kept 19 bases outside the gene matches. This CDR3 is built from 16 residues. Per germline, CDR1 ENHRY and CDR2 SYGVKD. This chain's CDR3 is CAIINTRTGGTKEQYF. For the CDR3, the DNA is TGTGCCATCATTAACACTCGGACAGGGGGAACGAAGGAGCAGTACTTC.